Included here is one T cell receptor (beta chain) sequence, with context. Its antigen is as yet unknown. Sorted subsets were amplified in replicate PCRs using around 0.2 ug DNA, some 31,000 T cell genomes. TCRdb keeps only in-frame clones here, not all; method: immunoSEQ multiplex PCR. The table has about 2.2 million clones, more than 85% seen once. This record comes from a study of shared clonotypes between healthy human individuals. General study points: Across a few donors, naive CD4 shared roughly 5%, naive CD8 more than 3%, memory CD4 more than 2%, memory CD8 approximately 0.4%.

Naive CD8 populations comprised CD45RO-negative cells positively selected for CCR7, excluding terminally differentiated effector memory CD45RA+ cells. Adults of Caucasian background living in Nashville, Tennessee made up all donors. With 3 bases removed from V and 2 bases from J, the gap between germline ends came to 11 bases. The CDR3 is made up of 14 amino acids. Per germline, CDR1 SGHAT and CDR2 FQDESV (reference sequence). This clonotype was sampled from a young man in good health. Some clones in this sample may be carry-over from other donors' samples. The sequencing sample was made of naive CD8+ T cells from PBMCs. V is TRBV11-1 and J is TRBJ2-7, with a tentative D call TRBD1 (5 bases). In DNA, the CDR3 is TGTGCCAGCAGCTTTCGACAGCAAACCTACGAGCAGTACTTC. Translated: CASSFRQQTYEQYF.